This TCR beta chain is from a study of CD4+ T cells in melanoma. Overall study findings and caveats: Neoantigen-specific CD4+ T cells in melanoma reportedly had diverse differentiation states. CD8+ T cell, macrophage and B cell function reportedly correlated with neoantigen-specific CD4+ T cells.

Details on this clone: No antigen is known for it.

The CDR3 sequence is 13 residues long. V gave up 7 bases and J gave up 13 bases, with 17 bases separating them. Profiled with immunoSEQ multiplex PCR; TCRdb holds only in-frame clones, not every one. This sample has around 6,500 clones, with around 66% found just once. The chain employs TRBV12-3 or TRBV12-4 and TRBJ1-6; D not resolved. Specimen: cells from a culture (not recorded whether cultured in vitro). The TCR sequence derives from a human donor with melanoma. The chain's CDR3 is CASTAGPFAPLHF. CDR3 bases: TGTGCCAGCACTGCCGGGCCCTTTGCGCCCCTCCACTTT.